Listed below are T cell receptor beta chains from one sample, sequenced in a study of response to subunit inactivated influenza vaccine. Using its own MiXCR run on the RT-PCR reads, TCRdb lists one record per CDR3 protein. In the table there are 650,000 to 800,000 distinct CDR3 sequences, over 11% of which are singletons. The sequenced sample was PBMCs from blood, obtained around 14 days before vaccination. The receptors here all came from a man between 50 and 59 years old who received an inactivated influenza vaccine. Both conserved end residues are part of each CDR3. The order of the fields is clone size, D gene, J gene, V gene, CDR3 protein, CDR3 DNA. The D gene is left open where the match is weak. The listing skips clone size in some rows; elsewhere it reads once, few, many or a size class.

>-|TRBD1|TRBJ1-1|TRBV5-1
CASRARDRALTEAFF
TGCGCCAGCAGGGCCCGTGACAGGGCGTTAACTGAAGCTTTCTTT
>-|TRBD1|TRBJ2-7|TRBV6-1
CASSAAGQGYEQYF
TGTGCCAGCAGTGCGGCGGGACAGGGCTACGAGCAGTACTTC
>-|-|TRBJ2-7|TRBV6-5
CASSYNWGSSYEQYF
TGTGCCAGCAGTTACAATTGGGGCAGCTCCTACGAGCAGTACTTC
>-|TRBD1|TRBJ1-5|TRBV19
CASSPDRGLDQPQHF
TGTGCCAGTAGTCCGGACAGGGGGCTCGATCAGCCCCAGCATTTT
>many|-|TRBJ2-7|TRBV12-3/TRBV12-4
CASSLGGLAYEQYF
TGTGCCAGCAGTTTAGGGGGTCTGGCCTACGAGCAGTACTTC
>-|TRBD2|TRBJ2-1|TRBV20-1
CSARDPTSGGPYNEQFF
TGCAGTGCTAGAGACCCGACTAGCGGGGGCCCCTACAATGAGCAGTTCTTC
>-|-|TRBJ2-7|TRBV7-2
CASSLATSAYEQYF
TGTGCCAGCAGCTTAGCGACGTCCGCCTACGAGCAGTACTTC
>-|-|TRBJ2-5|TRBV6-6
CASIPRGTETQYF
TGTGCCAGTATTCCCCGGGGGACAGAGACCCAGTACTTC
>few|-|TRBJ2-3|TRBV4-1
CASSPWGLGSWADTQYF
TGCGCCAGCAGCCCGTGGGGCTTGGGCAGTTGGGCAGATACGCAGTATTTT
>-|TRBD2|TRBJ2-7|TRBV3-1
CASSILAGRYEQYF
TGTGCCAGCAGCATACTAGCGGGGCGCTACGAGCAGTACTTC
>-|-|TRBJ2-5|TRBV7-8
CASSRIMGEWETQYF
TGTGCCAGCAGCCGCATCATGGGGGAGTGGGAGACCCAGTACTTC
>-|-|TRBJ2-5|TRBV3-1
CASSPVAQVRAGDGTQYF
TGTGCCAGCAGCCCCGTCGCTCAGGTACGAGCGGGCGATGGGACCCAGTACTTC
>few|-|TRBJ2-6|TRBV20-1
CSARESGGVSSGANVLTF
TGCAGTGCTAGAGAATCTGGGGGAGTTAGCTCTGGGGCCAACGTCCTGACTTTC
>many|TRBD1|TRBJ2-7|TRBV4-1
CASSLGQGTLYEQYF
TGCGCCAGCAGCCTCGGACAGGGGACCCTCTACGAGCAGTACTTC
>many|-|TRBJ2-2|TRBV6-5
CASSYSIMGVNTGELFF
TGTGCCAGCAGTTACTCGATAATGGGAGTTAACACCGGGGAGCTGTTTTTT
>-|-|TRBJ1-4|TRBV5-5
CASSQEQGSFEKLFF
TGTGCCAGCAGCCAGGAACAGGGAAGTTTTGAAAAACTGTTTTTT
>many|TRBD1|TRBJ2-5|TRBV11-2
CASRETGGLGQETQYF
TGTGCCAGCAGAGAAACAGGGGGCTTAGGGCAAGAGACCCAGTACTTC
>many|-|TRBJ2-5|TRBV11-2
CASSFGPQETQYF
TGTGCCAGCAGCTTTGGGCCCCAAGAGACCCAGTACTTC
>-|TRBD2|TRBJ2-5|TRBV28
CASRASGAYQETQYF
TGTGCCAGCAGAGCTAGCGGGGCGTACCAAGAGACCCAGTACTTC
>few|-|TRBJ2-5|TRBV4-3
CASSQSAGRETQYF
TGCGCCAGCAGCCAATCGGCGGGTCGAGAGACCCAGTACTTC
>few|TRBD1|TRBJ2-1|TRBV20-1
CSAIAGTVNYNEQFF
TGCAGTGCTATAGCTGGGACAGTTAACTACAATGAGCAGTTCTTC
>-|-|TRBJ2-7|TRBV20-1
CSALISGGYEQYF
TGCAGTGCTTTAATAAGCGGAGGGTACGAGCAGTACTTC
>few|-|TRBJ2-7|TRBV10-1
CASSESLGEQYF
TGCGCCAGCAGTGAGTCTTTGGGTGAGCAGTACTTC
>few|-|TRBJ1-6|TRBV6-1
CASRQVPDSPLHF
TGTGCCAGCAGACAGGTTCCCGATTCACCCCTCCACTTT
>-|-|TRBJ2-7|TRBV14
CASSINRYEQYF
TGTGCCAGCTCTATAAACCGCTACGAGCAGTACTTC
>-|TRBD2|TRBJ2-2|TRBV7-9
CATLRDLGGRVTGELFF
TGTGCGACCCTACGAGATCTCGGCGGGAGGGTCACCGGGGAGCTGTTTTTT
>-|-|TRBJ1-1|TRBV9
CASSSSHMPNTEAFF
TGTGCCAGCAGCTCCTCTCACATGCCGAACACTGAAGCTTTCTTT
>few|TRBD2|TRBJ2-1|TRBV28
CASRPGTRGLYYNEQFF
TGTGCCAGCAGACCCGGGACTAGAGGTTTATATTACAATGAGCAGTTCTTC
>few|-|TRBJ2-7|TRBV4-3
CASSQDPWGSYEQYF
TGCGCCAGCAGCCAAGATCCCTGGGGTTCCTACGAGCAGTACTTC
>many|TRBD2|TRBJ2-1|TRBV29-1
CSVKGLAGFEQFF
TGCAGCGTCAAGGGACTAGCGGGATTTGAGCAGTTCTTC
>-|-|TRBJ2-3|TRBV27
CASSFYSTDTQYF
TGTGCCAGCAGTTTTTACTCCACAGATACGCAGTATTTT
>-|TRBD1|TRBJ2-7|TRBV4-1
CASSQVLTGVYEQYF
TGCGCCAGCAGCCAAGTTTTGACAGGGGTCTACGAGCAGTACTTC
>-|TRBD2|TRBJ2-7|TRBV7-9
CASSTRLAGTSYEQYF
TGTGCCAGCAGCACGAGACTAGCGGGGACCTCCTACGAGCAGTACTTC
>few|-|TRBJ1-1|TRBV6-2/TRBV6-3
CASIQTGFSMNTEAFF
TGTGCCAGCATCCAAACGGGGTTTTCTATGAACACTGAAGCTTTCTTT
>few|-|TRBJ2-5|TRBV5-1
CASSLDGLLQETQYF
TGCGCCAGCAGCTTGGATGGCCTCCTCCAAGAGACCCAGTACTTC
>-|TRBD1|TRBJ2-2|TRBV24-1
CATSDYPGQGYSGELFF
TGTGCCACCAGTGACTATCCGGGACAGGGTTATTCCGGGGAGCTGTTTTTT
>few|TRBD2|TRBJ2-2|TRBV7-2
CASNRGRGTGELFF
TGTGCCAGCAACCGAGGGAGGGGCACCGGGGAGCTGTTTTTT
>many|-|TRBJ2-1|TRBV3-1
CASSRHNEQFF
TGTGCCAGCAGCCGACACAATGAGCAGTTCTTC
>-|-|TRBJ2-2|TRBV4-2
CASSKAGPGELFF
TGTGCCAGCAGCAAAGCCGGCCCCGGGGAGCTGTTTTTT
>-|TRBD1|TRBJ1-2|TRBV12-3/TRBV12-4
CASRDRVHGYTF
TGTGCCAGCAGGGACAGGGTCCATGGCTACACCTTC
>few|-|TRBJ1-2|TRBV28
CASNLVTGTYGYTF
TGTGCCAGCAACCTAGTAACAGGGACCTATGGCTACACCTTC